The clone carrying this T cell receptor (beta chain) was observed a few times. The length of the CDR3 is 12 residues. Germline values: CDR1 SGHTA, CDR2 FQGNSA. Trimming removed 1 base from V and 11 bases from J, with 11 bases in between. Repertoires were generated with immunoSEQ multiplex PCR, while TCRdb's copy carries only in-frame clones and drops some. This table holds roughly 250,000 clones, 70% to 85% found once. This sample is drawn from a study of blood T cell repertoires in COVID-19. The receptor comes from a woman of 80 years or more with active or convalescent COVID-19. The chain recombines TRBV7-2 with TRBJ1-1; D is uncertain. The sample comprised peripheral blood. The CDR3 bases are TGTGCCAGCAGCTTAGTCCAGATCGGGGCTTTCTTT. As protein: CASSLVQIGAFF.